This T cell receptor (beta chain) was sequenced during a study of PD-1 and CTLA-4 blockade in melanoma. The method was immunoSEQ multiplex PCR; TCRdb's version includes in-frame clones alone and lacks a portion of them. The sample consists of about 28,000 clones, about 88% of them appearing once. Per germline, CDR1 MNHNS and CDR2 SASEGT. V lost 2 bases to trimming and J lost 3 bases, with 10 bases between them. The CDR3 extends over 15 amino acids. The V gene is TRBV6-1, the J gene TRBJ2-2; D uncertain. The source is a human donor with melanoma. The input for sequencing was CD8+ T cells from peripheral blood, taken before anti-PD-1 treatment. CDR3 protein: CASSELGQDTGELFF. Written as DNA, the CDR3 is TGTGCCAGCAGTGAATTAGGCCAGGACACCGGGGAGCTGTTTTTT.